A few counts support the clone carrying this TCR beta chain. V lost 4 bases and J lost 1, with 8 bases in between. This CDR3 has 14 amino acids. Germline V gene data show CDR1 as SEHNR and CDR2 as FQNEAQ (reference sequence). This sample was taken from a study of T-cell memory formation after mild COVID-19. From the 5' RACE reads, TCRdb called clonotypes with MiXCR, one entry per CDR3 protein. Of roughly 600,000 distinct CDR3 sequences listed, under 20% are singletons. The V gene is TRBV7-9, the J gene TRBJ1-3, with D possibly TRBD1 on 6 matching bases. This sequence was found in an adult woman who had mild COVID-19 (a few samples of this study predate the infection). Cell type and time point are not known. The sequenced material came from PBMCs or a T cell subset sorted from them (not recorded which). The CDR3, as DNA: TGTGCCAGCAGCTGGGACATATCTGGAAACACCATATATTTT. Protein sequence: CASSWDISGNTIYF.